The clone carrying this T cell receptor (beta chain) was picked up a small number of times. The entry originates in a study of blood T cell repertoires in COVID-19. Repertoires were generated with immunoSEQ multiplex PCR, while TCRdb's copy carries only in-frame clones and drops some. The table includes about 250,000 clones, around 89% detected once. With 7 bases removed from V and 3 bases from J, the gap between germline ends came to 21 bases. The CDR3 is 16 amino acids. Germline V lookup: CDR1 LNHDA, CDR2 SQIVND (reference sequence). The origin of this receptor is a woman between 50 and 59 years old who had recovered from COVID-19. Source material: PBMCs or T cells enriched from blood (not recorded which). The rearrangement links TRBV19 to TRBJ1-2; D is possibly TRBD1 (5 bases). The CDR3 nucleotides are TGTGCCAGTATAGGGGAGGGCCTGGAGTCTGACTATGGCTACACCTTC. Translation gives CASIGEGLESDYGYTF. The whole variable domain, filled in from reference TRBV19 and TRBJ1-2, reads DGGITQSPKYLFRKEGQNVTLSCEQNLNHDAMYWYRQDPGQGLRLIYYSQIVNDFQKGDIAEGYSVSREKKESFPLTVTSAQKNPTAFYLCASIGEGLESDYGYTFGSGTRLTVV.